This T cell receptor (beta chain) is from a study of blood T cell repertoires in COVID-19. On the study more broadly: COVID-19 samples from acute and convalescent phases originated in the United States, Italy and Spain.

V was cut by 4 bases and J by 6 bases, with 21 bases left in between. The CDR3 length is 16 residues. The V gene's germline CDR1 is SQVTM and CDR2 ANQGSEA. Repertoires were generated with immunoSEQ multiplex PCR, while TCRdb's copy carries only in-frame clones and drops some. Of 150,000 to 180,000 clones listed, approximately 80% are singletons. Input material: peripheral blood. The TCR comes from a woman aged 55-70 years with acute or convalescent COVID-19. This sequence joins TRBV29-1 and TRBJ2-2; D ambiguous. CDR3: CSVGFKYGRLAGELFF. The CDR3 region has the DNA TGCAGCGTTGGATTCAAGTATGGCAGATTGGCCGGGGAGCTGTTTTTT.